Below are 14 T cell receptor beta chains sequenced from a single sample in a study of T cells after yellow fever vaccination. TCRdb analysed the 5' RACE reads with MiXCR anew, one entry per CDR3 protein. The sample lists a few hundred thousand distinct CDR3 sequences, around 6.7% occurring once. This sample comprised CD4+ T cells sorted from PBMCs, obtained on the day of the yellow fever booster vaccination. The receptors originated from a man aged 25-45 years who received the YFV17D yellow fever vaccine.

This clonotype was recorded a few times. The CDR3 DNA sequence: TGCGCCAGCAGCTTGGGTTCTAGCGGGAGCACAGATACGCAGTATTTT. Translation: CASSLGSSGSTDTQYF. V gene TRBV5-1 combines with J gene TRBJ2-3, with 8 bases that match TRBD2. Germline assignment: CDR1 SGHRS and CDR2 YFSETQ. Unmatched junction bases numbered 3, after V lost 0 bases and J lost 0 bases. There are 16 residues in the CDR3.

Of note for this clonotype: Possible read error: a much larger clone is one base away. This chain joins TRBV20-1 and TRBJ2-5; no firm D call. In germline, CDR1 is DFQATT, CDR2 SNEGSKA (reference sequence). V was cut by 4 bases and J by 2 bases, with 14 bases left in between. The CDR3 is made up of 14 amino acids. CDR3 in amino acids: CSAIGPPAQETQYF. The CDR3 DNA follows: TGCAGTGCTATCGGGCCACCTGCGCAAGAGACCCAGTACTTC.

Note on this clonotype: An end of the junction differs from the germline gene, which may be a read error. This rearrangement joins TRBV3-1 to TRBJ2-7; TRBD2 matches 14 bases. Germline CDR1 LGHDT, CDR2 YNNKEL (reference sequence). This CDR3 is built from 15 residues. CDR3 residues: CASSQDNRLAGGPLF. The CDR3 region has the DNA TGTGCCAGCAGCCAAGACAACAGACTAGCGGGAGGGCCTTTGTTC.

This clonotype was seen repeatedly, ten times or more. J is TRBJ2-2 and V is TRBV20-1; 10 bases align to TRBD2. Germline V gives CDR1 DFQATT, CDR2 SNEGSKA (reference sequence). CDR3 size: 15 residues. The V gene end was trimmed by 5 bases and the J gene end by 2 bases; junction bases not matched to a gene: 5. CDR3 sequence (DNA): TGCAGTGCTTTTCTAGCGGGAGTCAACACCGGGGAGCTGTTTTTT. Its protein product is CSAFLAGVNTGELFF.

This clonotype was picked up one time. This sequence joins TRBV5-1 and TRBJ2-5, with 7 positions matching TRBD1. There are 15 residues in the CDR3. V shed 0 bases, J shed 4 bases, and the junction held 6 bases outside the gene matches. Looked up from germline, CDR1 is SGHRS and CDR2 is YFSETQ. The CDR3 region is CASSLDGTAPETQYF. The CDR3 nucleotides are TGCGCCAGCAGCTTGGACGGGACAGCCCCAGAGACCCAGTACTTC.

The rearrangement links TRBV6-2 or TRBV6-3 to TRBJ2-7; either TRBD1 or TRBD2 may fit D (6 bases each). The CDR3 is 13 amino acids. Per germline, CDR1 MNHEY and CDR2 SVGEGT. The V end lost 5 bases, the J end lost 6 bases, and 14 bases lay between the germline ends. The CDR3 DNA follows: TGTGCCAGCAGTCCAGGGGACTGGAGCGAGCAGTACTTC. Amino acid sequence: CASSPGDWSEQYF.

This clonotype showed up many times. The chain joins TRBV20-1 to TRBJ2-1, with a possible D match to TRBD2 (6 bases). The CDR3 has 17 residues. V was clipped by 3 bases and J by 1 base, with 19 bases between them. CDR1 is DFQATT and CDR2 is SNEGSKA in the germline V gene (reference sequence). Here the CDR3 reads CSARREWTIKSYNEQFF. DNA for the CDR3: TGCAGTGCTAGGCGAGAGTGGACTATCAAATCCTACAATGAGCAGTTCTTC.

This clonotype was counted a few times. The chain links TRBV12-3 or TRBV12-4 to TRBJ1-2; perhaps TRBD1 as D (5 bases). This CDR3 comprises 13 residues. V gave up 1 base and J gave up 8 bases, with 11 bases separating them. CDR3 coding DNA: TGTGCCAGCAGTTTAGGGGACGTTTACGGCTACACCTTC. Amino acid sequence: CASSLGDVYGYTF.

This clonotype was counted only a few times. V and J are TRBV7-2 and TRBJ2-1, with D maybe TRBD1 (5 bases). This CDR3 has 11 residues. Trimming left V 5 bases short and J 10 bases short, with 9 bases between. Germline values: CDR1 SGHTA, CDR2 FQGNSA. The CDR3 DNA reads TGTGCCAGCAGCAGGACACGCGAGCAGTTCTTC. It yields the protein CASSRTREQFF. Full variable domain (outside the CDR3, taken from reference TRBV7-2 and TRBJ2-1): GAGVSQSPSNKVTEKGKDVELRCDPISGHTALYWYRQSLGQGLEFLIYFQGNSAPDKSGLPSDRFSAERTGGSVSTLTIQRTQQEDSAVYLCASSRTREQFFGPGTRLTVL.

A remark on this clonotype: This may be a read error, as it is one base from a much larger clone. The rearrangement joins TRBV23-1 to TRBJ1-1, with 9 positions matching TRBD1. TRBV23-1 carries the ORF label, with uncertain function. The CDR3 spans 16 residues. The CDR3 coding sequence is TGCACCAGCAGCGCACCTTCGTCCCGGGACAGGGTTGAGAGAATCTTT. Encoded protein: CTSSAPSSRDRVERIF.

The table lists this clonotype with a few counts. This chain links TRBV5-1 with TRBJ2-3, with TRBD2 matching over 7 bases. V trimming: 0 bases; J trimming: 0 bases; junction bases outside the gene matches: 7. Germline V gene lookup returns CDR1 SGHRS and CDR2 YFSETQ. The CDR3 is made up of 17 amino acids. DNA of the CDR3: TGCGCCAGCAGCTTGGGAACGGGAGGCCTAAGCACAGATACGCAGTATTTT. Translation: CASSLGTGGLSTDTQYF.

This clonotype was found a few times. V gene TRBV29-1 combines with J gene TRBJ2-7, with D maybe TRBD2 (6 bases). The CDR3 contains 13 residues. Per germline, CDR1 SQVTM and CDR2 ANQGSEA. The germline V and J ends were trimmed by 7 bases and 5 bases, with 18 bases remaining between them. CDR3 loop: CSGWSGEPDEQYF. In nucleotides, the CDR3 is TGCAGCGGGTGGTCGGGGGAGCCTGACGAGCAGTACTTC.

The chain couples TRBV20-1 to TRBJ2-7, with TRBD2 matching 10 bases. Trimming cost V 5 bases and J 4 bases; bases outside gene matches: 5. The CDR3 has 13 amino acids. CDR1 DFQATT and CDR2 SNEGSKA come from the germline V gene (reference sequence). The chain's CDR3 is CSAGLAVPYEQYF. CDR3 DNA sequence: TGCAGTGCTGGACTAGCGGTGCCTTACGAGCAGTACTTC.

For this clonotype: A much larger clone differs from this one at a single base, so this may be a read error. The chain links TRBV12-3 or TRBV12-4 to TRBJ1-4; D may be TRBD1 (5 bases). This CDR3 has 13 amino acids. V was clipped by 3 bases and J by 6 bases, with 8 bases between them. The CDR3 nucleotides are TGTGCCAGCAGTTTTGAAGGGGATGAAAAACTGTTTTTT. Translated: CASSFEGDEKLFF.